The 17 T cell receptor beta chains below were found in one sample sequenced in a study of long-term antiretroviral therapy in people with HIV (dated by TCRdb to the early 2020s). Sequencing of the TRB variable region was done with the immunoSEQ hsTCRB v3.0 assay at survey level resolution. TCRdb carries this immuneACCESS record with in-frame sequences only. Its versions omit some clonotypes, under half of them owing to an unresolved V gene in the studies checked, with the rest unexplained. The sample table lists some 35,000 clones, 94% of them with a count of one. The ten largest clones add up to 3.6% of the sample. This sample comprised unsorted PBMCs, obtained 4.1 years after starting antiretroviral therapy. These receptors came from a woman between 50 and 59 years old with HIV.

This clone is medium-sized within its sample. CDR3 DNA: TGTGCCAGCAGCTCCACAAGCTATGGCTACACCTTC. Encoded protein: CASSSTSYGYTF. The V gene is TRBV7-8, the J gene TRBJ1-2; D is unclear. This CDR3 region has 12 residues. The germline V gene encodes CDR1 SGHVS and CDR2 FQNEAQ. V was cut by 4 bases and J by 4 bases, with 7 bases left in between.

The CDR3 here is CASSLSGGRGETEAFF. CDR3 nucleotide sequence: TGCGCCAGCAGCTTGTCGGGGGGGCGAGGAGAGACTGAAGCTTTCTTT. The V and J genes are TRBV5-1 and TRBJ1-1, with D perhaps matching TRBD1 (6 bases). The CDR3 loop spans 16 amino acids. Trimming cost V 1 base and J 5 bases, with 18 bases left between them. CDR1 SGHRS and CDR2 YFSETQ come from the germline V gene.

The rearrangement links TRBV7-2 to TRBJ2-3, with D unresolved. Germline CDR1 is SGHTA and CDR2 is FQGNSA. CDR3 length: 16 amino acids. Trimming took off 1 base at V and 1 base at J, with 12 bases between the two ends. The DNA for the CDR3 is TGTGCCAGCAGCTTAGGCCGGTCCCGGGGCACAGATACGCAGTATTTT. Protein product: CASSLGRSRGTDTQYF. Full variable domain (missing parts from reference TRBV7-2 and TRBJ2-3): GAGVSQSPSNKVTEKGKDVELRCDPISGHTALYWYRQSLGQGLEFLIYFQGNSAPDKSGLPSDRFSAERTGGSVSTLTIQRTQQEDSAVYLCASSLGRSRGTDTQYFGPGTRLTVL.

V usage is TRBV7-2 and J usage is TRBJ2-7; the match to TRBD2 covers 9 bases. The CDR3 is made up of 14 amino acids. With 5 bases clipped from V and 3 bases from J, the junction kept 5 bases outside the gene matches. In germline, CDR1 is SGHTA, CDR2 FQGNSA. CDR3: CASSAGAGGYEQYF. CDR3 nucleotides: TGTGCCAGCAGCGCCGGAGCGGGGGGCTACGAGCAGTACTTC.

This chain connects TRBV2 to TRBJ2-4; the match to TRBD1 covers 7 bases. This CDR3 comprises 16 residues. In germline, CDR1 is SNHLY, CDR2 FYNNEI. Trimming removed 5 bases from V and 5 bases from J; junction bases left unmatched: 12. The DNA for the CDR3 is TGTGCCAGCAGTAGCCCCGGGACAGCCAGGGAAAACATTCAGTACTTC. Translated: CASSSPGTARENIQYF.

The V call is TRBV4-1, the J call TRBJ1-4; tentative D call: TRBD1 (6 bases). Between the trimmed V and J ends, which lost 0 bases and 1 base, there was a span of 18 bases. This CDR3 contains 19 residues. Germline assignment: CDR1 MGHRA and CDR2 YSYEKL. The CDR3 loop is CASSQDPRGRGGTNEKLFF. The CDR3 DNA reads TGCGCCAGCAGCCAAGACCCGAGGGGCAGGGGCGGAACTAATGAAAAACTGTTTTTT.

This clone was picked up a small number of times. The chain is built from TRBV19 and TRBJ1-2; D remains unclear. CDR3 length equals 12 residues. V was clipped by 5 bases and J by 2 bases, with 6 bases between them. CDR1 and CDR2 (germline): LNHDA, SQIVND (reference sequence). The CDR3 nucleotides read TGTGCCAGTAGTCCTACGAACTATGGCTACACCTTC. Its protein product is CASSPTNYGYTF.

With regard to this clone: One end of the junction is discordant with germline, which a read error may explain. V and J are TRBV7-7 and TRBJ2-2, with 9 bases identical to TRBD1. The CDR3 runs to 19 residues. Germline V gene data show CDR1 as SSHAT and CDR2 as FNYEAQ (reference sequence). The CDR3 DNA reads as TGTGCTAGCAGCCCACAATACAGGGGGCCGGCCCGTATCACCGGGGAGCTGTTTTTT. Translated, it gives CASSPQYRGPARITGELFF.

V is TRBV30 and J is TRBJ1-2; D unclear. Germline assignment: CDR1 GTSNPN and CDR2 SVGIG (reference sequence). The CDR3 is 12 amino acids. V was trimmed by 1 base and J by 9 bases, leaving 12 bases between them. CDR3 amino acids: CAWSEDPPRYTF. Here the CDR3 DNA reads TGTGCCTGGAGTGAAGACCCTCCGCGCTACACCTTC.

This chain connects TRBV5-1 to TRBJ2-7; D gene unclear. CDR3 length: 11 residues. V lost 1 base, J lost 6 bases, and 5 bases lay in between. Germline V gives CDR1 SGHRS, CDR2 YFSETQ. CDR3 protein: CASSLFGEQYF. Here the CDR3 DNA reads TGCGCCAGCAGCTTGTTCGGCGAGCAGTACTTC.

About this clone: The junction and the germline gene differ at one end; a read error may be behind it. This chain links TRBV7-7 with TRBJ2-5; D gene uncertain. Germline CDR1 and CDR2: SSHAT and FNYEAQ (reference sequence). The CDR3 is made up of 14 amino acids. CDR3 sequence reads: CASSLEQSQSGQYF. The CDR3 DNA reads as TGTGCTAGCAGCTTAGAACAGTCCCAGAGTGGCCAGTACTTC.

This clone was recorded only once. The CDR3, as DNA: TGTGCCAGCAGCTCAATGGGGAGCTCCTACGAGCAGTACTTC. It specifies CASSSMGSSYEQYF. The chain couples TRBV7-2 to TRBJ2-7, with TRBD2 as a possible D gene (5 bases). The CDR3 length is 14 residues. Deletions cut 4 bases from V and 0 bases from J, with 10 bases between. The germline CDR1 and CDR2 sequences are SGHTA and FQGNSA. Drawing the rest from reference TRBV7-2 and TRBJ2-7, the complete variable domain is GAGVSQSPSNKVTEKGKDVELRCDPISGHTALYWYRQSLGQGLEFLIYFQGNSAPDKSGLPSDRFSAERTGGSVSTLTIQRTQQEDSAVYLCASSSMGSSYEQYFGPGTRLTVT.

The CDR3 DNA reads TGCGCCACCTCCGGGGGGGAATATAATTCACCCCTCCACTTT. Translation gives CATSGGEYNSPLHF. This chain joins TRBV5-1 and TRBJ1-6; D is possibly TRBD1 (5 bases). There are 14 residues in the CDR3. The V end lost 9 bases, the J end lost 4 bases, and 14 bases lay between the germline ends. Germline assignment: CDR1 SGHRS and CDR2 YFSETQ.

V and J are TRBV6-6 and TRBJ1-6; D is unclear. V dropped 7 bases and J dropped 6 bases, with 10 bases sitting between them. Germline V lookup: CDR1 MNHNY, CDR2 SVGAGI (reference sequence). The CDR3 contains 13 residues. DNA for the CDR3: TGTGCCAGCACGGGGAGTGGTAATTCACCCCTCCACTTT. Its protein product is CASTGSGNSPLHF.

The chain joins TRBV30 to TRBJ1-5, with TRBD1 matching 8 bases. The germline CDR1 and CDR2 sequences are GTSNPN and SVGIG (reference sequence). Germline trimming cut 0 bases from V and 7 bases from J; bases unmatched to any gene: 5. The CDR3 loop spans 14 amino acids. CDR3 in DNA: TGTGCCTGGAGTGTACAGGGGGATGAACAGCCCCAGCATTTT. Translation: CAWSVQGDEQPQHF.

The rearrangement links TRBV7-2 to TRBJ2-7, with 7 bases matching TRBD2. This CDR3 region has 13 residues. Looked up from germline, CDR1 is SGHTA and CDR2 is FQGNSA. J lost 3 bases, V lost 5 bases, and 4 bases had no gene match. The CDR3 coding sequence is TGTGCCAGCAGCACCCAGCGGGACTACGAGCAGTACTTC. It is translated as CASSTQRDYEQYF. Variable domain in full (rest from reference TRBV7-2 and TRBJ2-7): GAGVSQSPSNKVTEKGKDVELRCDPISGHTALYWYRQSLGQGLEFLIYFQGNSAPDKSGLPSDRFSAERTGGSVSTLTIQRTQQEDSAVYLCASSTQRDYEQYFGPGTRLTVT.

The rearrangement links TRBV7-9 to TRBJ1-1; 8 bases match TRBD1. The length of the CDR3 is 11 residues. The trim removed 4 bases at V and 8 bases at J, leaving 0 bases unmatched. CDR1 is SEHNR, CDR2 FQNEAQ, per germline (reference sequence). CDR3 coding DNA: TGTGCCAGCAGCTGGACAGGGGAAGCTTTCTTT. Protein product: CASSWTGEAFF.